This T cell receptor (beta chain) was observed in a study of blood T cell repertoires in COVID-19. Per the original data handling: Estimation of nucleated cell counts was performed using reference gene primer amplification. Assay: immunoSEQ multiplex PCR; the TCRdb copy retains only in-frame clones and omits some. That table supplies the V and J calls and clone size; D and trimming were determined from the DNA. The table includes about 240,000 clones, over 65% detected once. Sequenced material: peripheral blood. This TCR was sampled from an elderly woman with acute or convalescent COVID-19.

CDR3 amino acids: CASSTGGYGYTF. CDR3 DNA: TGTGCCAGCTCGACAGGCGGCTATGGCTACACCTTC. This rearrangement joins TRBV18 to TRBJ1-2, with D possibly TRBD1 on 6 matching bases. The ends were cut back, 6 bases at V and 4 bases at J, with 9 bases in the middle. The length of the CDR3 is 12 residues. Germline CDR1 is KGHSH and CDR2 is LQKENI.